The rows below give T cell receptor beta chains drawn from one sample of a study of blood T cell repertoires in COVID-19. TCRdb's copy holds only in-frame clones and misses some; the assay was immunoSEQ multiplex PCR. The sample lists about 220,000 clones, approximately 90% seen once, with less than 4.5% in the top ten. Input material: PBMCs or T cells enriched from blood (not recorded which). The source of these receptors is a woman aged 40 to 55 with acute COVID-19. Each CDR3 is given with its conserved first and last residue. A D gene is named only where the DNA matches it firmly. Size tells how often a clone was seen (once, few, many) or the class of an expanded clone, and some rows leave it out.

d_call clone_size cdr3_length j_call v_call cdr3_aa cdr3_nt
NA NA 14 TRBJ1-1 TRBV2 CASSRQNMNTEAFF TGTGCCAGCAGTAGACAGAATATGAACACTGAAGCTTTCTTT
TRBD2 NA 15 TRBJ2-5 TRBV6-2/TRBV6-3 CASSWTSGGVETQYF TGTGCCAGCAGCTGGACTAGCGGGGGAGTAGAGACCCAGTACTTC
NA NA 13 TRBJ1-4 TRBV6-5 CASKPGNNEKLFF TGTGCCAGCAAGCCAGGAAATAATGAAAAACTGTTTTTT
TRBD1 NA 16 TRBJ2-7 TRBV7-6 CASSPLGQGDSYEQYF TGTGCCAGCAGCCCGCTAGGACAGGGGGATAGCTACGAGCAGTACTTC
TRBD2 NA 14 TRBJ2-5 TRBV10-3 CATKGGSGEETQYF TGTGCCACCAAGGGGGGTAGCGGGGAAGAGACCCAGTACTTC
TRBD1 NA 18 TRBJ2-4 TRBV13 CASSPPDRVMTAKNIQYF TGTGCCAGCAGCCCCCCAGACAGGGTCATGACAGCCAAAAACATTCAGTACTTC
NA NA 16 TRBJ1-2 TRBV3-1/TRBV3-2 CASSAIGRASNYGYTF TGTGCCAGCAGCGCTATTGGGAGGGCCAGTAACTATGGCTACACCTTC
TRBD2 NA 17 TRBJ2-1 TRBV3-1/TRBV3-2 CASSRLAGGRYSDEQFF TGTGCCAGCAGCAGACTAGCGGGGGGTCGGTACAGTGATGAGCAGTTCTTC
NA NA 15 TRBJ1-3 TRBV10-3 CAISESAVSGNTIYF TGTGCCATCAGTGAGTCGGCAGTCTCTGGAAACACCATATATTTT
NA NA 14 TRBJ1-2 TRBV7-2 CASSSRQGRDGYTF TGTGCCAGCAGCTCCCGCCAGGGCCGAGATGGCTACACCTTC
NA NA 15 TRBJ2-5 TRBV5-1 CASSSDGLGGETQYF TGCGCCAGCAGCTCAGACGGGCTGGGGGGAGAGACCCAGTACTTC
NA NA 14 TRBJ2-7 TRBV28 CASSLAGATYEQYF TGTGCCAGCAGTTTGGCGGGGGCAACCTACGAGCAGTACTTC
NA NA 15 TRBJ2-1 TRBV11-2 CASSGYESSYNEQFF TGTGCCAGCAGCGGTTACGAGAGCTCCTACAATGAGCAGTTCTTC
TRBD1 once 18 TRBJ1-5 TRBV9 CASSVGPGGIGSNQPQHF TGTGCCAGCAGCGTAGGTCCAGGGGGAATTGGTAGCAATCAGCCCCAGCATTTT
NA NA 11 TRBJ1-1 TRBV20-1 CSAPDSLEAFF TGCAGTGCACCGGACAGCCTTGAAGCTTTCTTT
NA NA 14 TRBJ1-3 TRBV4-1 CASSQDSGGNTIYF TGCGCCAGCAGCCAAGATTCAGGTGGAAACACCATATATTTT
NA NA 12 TRBJ1-1 TRBV9 CASSDRRERAFF TGTGCCAGCAGCGATCGCAGGGAACGGGCTTTCTTT
NA NA 12 TRBJ1-2 TRBV6-6 CASSYQDSGYTF TGTGCCAGCAGTTACCAGGACAGTGGCTACACCTTC
NA NA 12 TRBJ2-3 TRBV2 CASSLTRDTQYF TGTGCCAGCAGCCTAACTAGAGATACGCAGTATTTT
NA NA 16 TRBJ2-3 TRBV7-3 CASSLYTGGRTDTQYF TGTGCCAGCAGCTTATATACGGGGGGCCGTACAGATACGCAGTATTTT
TRBD1 NA 12 TRBJ1-1 TRBV19 CASRTGGTEAFF TGTGCCAGTAGAACAGGGGGCACTGAAGCTTTCTTT
NA NA 14 TRBJ1-3 TRBV30 CAWSQPSSGNTIYF TGTGCCTGGAGCCAACCGAGCTCTGGAAACACCATATATTTT
NA NA 15 TRBJ2-3 TRBV3-1/TRBV3-2 CASSQTGLGTDTQYF TGTGCCAGCAGCCAAACAGGGTTAGGCACAGATACGCAGTATTTT
NA once 13 TRBJ2-4 TRBV6-5 CASQDTGKNIQYF TGTGCCAGCCAGGATACAGGGAAAAACATTCAGTACTTC
TRBD1 NA 15 TRBJ1-1 TRBV6-2/TRBV6-3 CASSYRDRLNTEAFF TGTGCCAGCAGTTACCGGGACAGACTGAACACTGAAGCTTTCTTT
NA NA 17 TRBJ2-3 TRBV5-4 CASSPQRRGVLTDTQYF TGTGCCAGCAGCCCCCAGAGGCGGGGAGTCCTCACAGATACGCAGTATTTT
TRBD1 NA 13 TRBJ2-7 TRBV29-1 CSVEGTGVYEQYF TGCAGCGTTGAAGGAACAGGGGTTTACGAGCAGTACTTC
NA NA 14 TRBJ2-3 TRBV7-9 CASSPDRETDTQYF TGTGCCAGCAGCCCGGACCGGGAAACAGATACGCAGTATTTT
TRBD1 NA 14 TRBJ1-1 TRBV9 CASSVGTGGTEAFF TGTGCCAGCAGCGTCGGGACAGGGGGCACTGAAGCTTTCTTT
NA NA 13 TRBJ1-1 TRBV10-2 CASSDRRDTEAFF TGCGCCAGCAGTGACCGCAGGGACACTGAAGCTTTCTTT
TRBD1 NA 16 TRBJ2-1 TRBV4-2 CASSQGDRASYNEQFF TGTGCCAGCAGCCAAGGGGACAGGGCATCCTACAATGAGCAGTTCTTC
TRBD2 once 15 TRBJ2-2 TRBV12-5 CASGPRGGAAGELFF TGTGCTAGTGGGCCTCGCGGGGGGGCCGCCGGGGAGCTGTTTTTT
NA NA 11 TRBJ1-2 TRBV20-1 CSARTGGIGTF TGCAGTGCAAGAACTGGGGGGATTGGCACCTTC
NA NA 12 TRBJ2-5 TRBV4-3 CASSQDGQTQYF TGCGCCAGCAGCCAAGATGGCCAGACCCAGTACTTC
TRBD2 NA 14 TRBJ2-2 TRBV19 CASRSGGASGELFF TGTGCCAGTAGGAGCGGGGGGGCATCCGGGGAGCTGTTTTTT
NA NA 12 TRBJ1-2 TRBV24-1 CATSDWRGGYTF TGTGCCACCAGTGATTGGAGGGGCGGCTACACCTTC
NA NA 12 TRBJ1-1 TRBV7-9 CASSPGGTEAFF TGTGCCAGCAGCCCCGGTGGCACTGAAGCTTTCTTT